Described below is a single T cell receptor beta chain sequence and its context. Antigen specificity is unknown. J was trimmed by 6 bases and V by 1 base; bases with no gene match: 3. Germline CDR1 is LNHNV and CDR2 is YYDKDF (reference sequence). The CDR3 sequence is 14 residues long. This sample was included in a study of sequential checkpoint blockade in melanoma. Turning to the study itself: Patients were randomized 1:1 to nivolumab-then-ipilimumab or ipilimumab-then-nivolumab first-line. Each arm's sequence ended with maintenance nivolumab. TCRβ was sequenced from DNA of some 89 pretreatment tumors. The study's findings and limits: About 30 times likelier clinical benefit followed increased tumor T-cell fraction and clonality.

This sample's treatment: randomized to nivolumab then ipilimumab (arm A) or the reverse (arm B). Repertoires were generated with immunoSEQ multiplex PCR, while TCRdb's copy carries only in-frame clones and drops some. The sample includes 2,000 to 3,000 clones, under 30% seen only once; the top ten take about 10%. The clonotype was recovered from a human donor with melanoma. Source: tumor tissue (inferred from file names), taken from a patient given nivolumab and ipilimumab in sequence. The V call is TRBV15, the J call TRBJ1-1; 9 bases map to TRBD1. CDR3: CATSRARQGAEAFF. CDR3 nucleotides: TGTGCCACCAGCAGAGCCCGACAGGGGGCTGAAGCTTTCTTT.